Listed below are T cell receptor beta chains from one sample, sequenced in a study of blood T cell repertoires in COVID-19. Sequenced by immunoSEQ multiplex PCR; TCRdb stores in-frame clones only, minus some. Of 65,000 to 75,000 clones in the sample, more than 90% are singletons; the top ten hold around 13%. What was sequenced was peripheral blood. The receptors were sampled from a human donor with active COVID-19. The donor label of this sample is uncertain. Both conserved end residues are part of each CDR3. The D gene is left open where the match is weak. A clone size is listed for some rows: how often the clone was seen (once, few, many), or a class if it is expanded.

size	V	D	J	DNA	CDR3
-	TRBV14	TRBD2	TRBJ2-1	TGTGCCAGCAGCCAACCCAGGGGACTAGCGGGAGGGCATGGCAATGAGCAGTTCTTC	CASSQPRGLAGGHGNEQFF
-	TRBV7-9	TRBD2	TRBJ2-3	TGTGCCAGCAGCCCACCAGCGGGAGTAGCGTTAGATACGCAGTATTTT	CASSPPAGVALDTQYF
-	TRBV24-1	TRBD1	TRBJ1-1	TGTGCCACCAGTGGACCGGGACAGGGTAATCATGACACTGAAGCTTTCTTT	CATSGPGQGNHDTEAFF
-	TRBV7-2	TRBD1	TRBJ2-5	TGTGCCAGCAGCCTCCGTCGAGGGGGCGGAGAGACCCAGTACTTC	CASSLRRGGGETQYF
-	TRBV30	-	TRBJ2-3	TGTGCCTCTCTAGGTCTGAGCACAGATACGCAGTATTTT	CASLGLSTDTQYF
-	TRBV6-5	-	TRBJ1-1	TGTGCCAGCAGTTACAAGCGGGGATTCGAAGCTTTCTTT	CASSYKRGFEAFF
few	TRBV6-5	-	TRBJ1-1	TGTGTATCTCGACTGGACAGCATGAACACTGAAGCTTTCTTT	CVSRLDSMNTEAFF
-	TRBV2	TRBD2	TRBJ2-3	TGTGCCAGCAGTGAAGATACTAGCGGCACAGATACGCAGTATTTT	CASSEDTSGTDTQYF
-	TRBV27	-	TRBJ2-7	TGTGCCAGCAGTTTACTCGACACCCCCTACGAGCAGTACTTC	CASSLLDTPYEQYF
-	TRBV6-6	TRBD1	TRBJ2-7	TGTGCCAGCAATCAGGGGGTGTACGAGCAGTACTTC	CASNQGVYEQYF
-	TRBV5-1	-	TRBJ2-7	TGCGCCAGCAGCCTGGACGGGAGCTCCTACGAGCAGTACTTC	CASSLDGSSYEQYF
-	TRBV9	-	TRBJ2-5	TGTGCCAGCAGCGAAGGGGGGGCGCGGTACCAAGAGACCCAGTACTTC	CASSEGGARYQETQYF
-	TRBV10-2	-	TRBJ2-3	TGCGCCAGCAGGGTAAACAGGGGCACAGATACGCAGTATTTT	CASRVNRGTDTQYF
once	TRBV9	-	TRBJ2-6	TGTGCCAGCAGCGTAGCCAGCTCTGGGGCCAACGTCCTGACTTTC	CASSVASSGANVLTF
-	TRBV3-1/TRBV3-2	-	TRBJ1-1	TGTGCCAGCAGCCCGCGAGGGAACACTGAAGCTTTCTTT	CASSPRGNTEAFF
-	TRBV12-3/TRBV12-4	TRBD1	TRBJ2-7	TGTGCCAGCGGACAGGCGCCCCCCTACGAGCAGTACTTC	CASGQAPPYEQYF
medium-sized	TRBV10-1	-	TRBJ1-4	TGCGCCAGCAGTGACTCAACAGGACCTAATGAAAAACTGTTTTTT	CASSDSTGPNEKLFF
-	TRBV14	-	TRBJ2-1	TGTGCCAGCAGGGGATGGGGGGTCGGGAATGAGCAGTTCTTC	CASRGWGVGNEQFF
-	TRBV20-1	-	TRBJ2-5	TGCAGTGCTAGTGGACAACAAGAGACCCAGTACTTC	CSASGQQETQYF
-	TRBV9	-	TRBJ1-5	TGTGCCAGCAGCAGATCGGGACTGACCAATCAGCCCCAGCATTTT	CASSRSGLTNQPQHF
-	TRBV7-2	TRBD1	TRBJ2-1	TGTGCCAGCAGCTTAGCGGGGACAGGGAACTACAATGAGCAGTTCTTC	CASSLAGTGNYNEQFF
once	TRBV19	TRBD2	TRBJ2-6	TGTGCCAGTAGTTCCTCACTAGCGGGGCCATCTGGGGCCAACGTCCTGACTTTC	CASSSSLAGPSGANVLTF
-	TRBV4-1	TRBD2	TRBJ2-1	TGCGCCAGCAGCCAAGGAGCCTCCGGGACTAGCGGGAGTAATGAGCAGTTCTTC	CASSQGASGTSGSNEQFF
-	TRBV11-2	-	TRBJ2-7	TGTGCCAGCAGCTCCCCCTTCGGCGAGCAGTACTTC	CASSSPFGEQYF
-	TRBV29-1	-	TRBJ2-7	TGCAGCGTGGAGGGTGGGGTGGTCAGCTCCTACGAGCAGTACTTC	CSVEGGVVSSYEQYF
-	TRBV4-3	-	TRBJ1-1	TGCGCCAGCAGCCAAGTCGTACAGGCCACTGAAGCTTTCTTT	CASSQVVQATEAFF
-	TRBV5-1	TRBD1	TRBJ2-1	TGCGCCAGCAGATCTACAGGGGGCGCTGACAATGAGCAGTTCTTC	CASRSTGGADNEQFF
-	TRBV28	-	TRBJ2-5	TGTGCCAGCAGTTTGGCAGGGATTGAGACCCAGTACTTC	CASSLAGIETQYF
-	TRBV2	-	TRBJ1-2	TGTGCCAGCAGTGAAAGCGGGGGTGGCTACACCTTC	CASSESGGGYTF
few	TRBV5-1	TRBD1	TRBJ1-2	TGCGCCAGCAGCTTGGCAGACAGGGCGAATGGCTACACCTTC	CASSLADRANGYTF
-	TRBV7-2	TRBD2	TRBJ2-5	TGTGCCAGCAGCTCCTCGACTAGCAGCGAGACCCAGTACTTC	CASSSSTSSETQYF
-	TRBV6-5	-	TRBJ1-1	TGTGCCAGCACCCCGCCCAGCCCAGGTGAAGCTTTCTTT	CASTPPSPGEAFF
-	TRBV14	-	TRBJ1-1	TGTGCCAGCAGCCTGGTGGGGGGAGGCACTGAAGCTTTCTTT	CASSLVGGGTEAFF
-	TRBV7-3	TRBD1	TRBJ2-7	TGTGCCAGCAGCTTCGGGCAGGGGGCTTTCTACGAGCAGTACTTC	CASSFGQGAFYEQYF
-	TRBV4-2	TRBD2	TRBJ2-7	TGTGCCAGCAGCCGGACTAGCGACTCCTACGAGCAGTACTTC	CASSRTSDSYEQYF
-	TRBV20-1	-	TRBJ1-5	TGCAGTGCTAGTGGCGATCAGCCCCAGCATTTT	CSASGDQPQHF
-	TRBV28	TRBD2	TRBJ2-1	TGTGCCAGCAGTGGAGCGGGAGAGGGAGAAAATGAGCAGTTCTTC	CASSGAGEGENEQFF
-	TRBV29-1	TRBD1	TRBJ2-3	TGCAGCCCGTTACTCAGGGGGTTAACCAGCACAGATACGCAGTATTTT	CSPLLRGLTSTDTQYF
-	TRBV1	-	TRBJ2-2	TGCACCAGCAGTCCGGGACAGGGGGCGACTCAGAACACCGGGGAGCTGTTTTTT	CTSSPGQGATQNTGELFF
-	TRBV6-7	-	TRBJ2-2	TGTGCCAGCAGGCTGGATACAGCAACGAACACCGGGGAGCTGTTTTTT	CASRLDTATNTGELFF
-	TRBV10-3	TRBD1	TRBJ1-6	TGTGCCACGCAGACAGGGACTAATTCACCCCTCCACTTT	CATQTGTNSPLHF
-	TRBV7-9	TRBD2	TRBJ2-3	TGTGCCAGCAGCTTACTACTAGCGGGAGCAGGTAATACGCAGTATTTT	CASSLLLAGAGNTQYF
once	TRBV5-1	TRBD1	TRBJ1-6	TGCGCCAGCAGCGCAAGGACAGGAGATAATTCACCCCTCCACTTT	CASSARTGDNSPLHF
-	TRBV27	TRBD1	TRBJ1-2	TGTGCCAGCAGTTTCCCCGGACAGGTCGACTATGGCTACACCTTC	CASSFPGQVDYGYTF
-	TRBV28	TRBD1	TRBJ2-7	TGTGCCAGCAGTCAACAGGGGTACGAGCAGTACTTC	CASSQQGYEQYF